A selection of T cell receptor beta chains follows, all from one sample in a study of cytomegalovirus exposure and HLA in healthy donors. Sequenced by immunoSEQ multiplex PCR; TCRdb stores in-frame clones only, minus some. The sample gives some 79,000 clones, roughly 94% of which show up once; roughly 3.2% is in the top ten. The sequencing sample was made of PBMCs. These receptors were obtained from a woman between 18 and 29 years old in good health and CMV-seropositive. CDR3s include the opening cysteine and the closing phenylalanine or tryptophan. A D gene is named only where the DNA matches it firmly. Some rows have no size entry. The others give once, few or many, or a class for an expanded clone.

clone size: NA
D gene: TRBD1
V gene: TRBV29-1
J gene: TRBJ2-3
CDR3 protein: CSVDGQATDTQYF
CDR3 DNA: TGCAGCGTTGACGGACAGGCCACAGATACGCAGTATTTT

clone size: NA
D gene: TRBD2
V gene: TRBV6-1
J gene: TRBJ2-7
CDR3 protein: CASSEVLLAGGEQYF
CDR3 DNA: TGTGCCAGCAGTGAAGTCCTTCTAGCGGGAGGCGAGCAGTACTTC

clone size: NA
D gene: TRBD2
V gene: TRBV7-4
J gene: TRBJ2-7
CDR3 protein: CASSPTSGRTDCLEQYF
CDR3 DNA: TGTGCCAGCAGCCCGACTAGCGGGAGAACTGATTGCTTGGAGCAGTACTTC

clone size: NA
D gene: TRBD1
V gene: TRBV6-4
J gene: TRBJ1-5
CDR3 protein: CASKSNRGLVQHF
CDR3 DNA: TGTGCCAGCAAAAGTAACAGGGGGCTGGTCCAGCATTTT

clone size: NA
D gene: NA
V gene: TRBV28
J gene: TRBJ1-5
CDR3 protein: CASSFVGGSLYQPQHF
CDR3 DNA: TGTGCCAGCAGTTTCGTCGGGGGATCCCTTTATCAGCCCCAGCATTTT

clone size: NA
D gene: TRBD1
V gene: TRBV5-1
J gene: TRBJ1-2
CDR3 protein: CTSSTRQGGNGYTF
CDR3 DNA: TGCACCAGCAGCACTAGACAGGGGGGGAATGGCTACACCTTC

clone size: NA
D gene: TRBD2
V gene: TRBV29-1
J gene: TRBJ2-7
CDR3 protein: CSVDGRANEQYF
CDR3 DNA: TGCAGCGTTGACGGGAGGGCCAACGAGCAGTACTTC

clone size: NA
D gene: NA
V gene: TRBV19
J gene: TRBJ1-2
CDR3 protein: CASSIVEVDSYYGYTF
CDR3 DNA: TGTGCCAGTAGTATTGTGGAAGTCGACAGCTACTATGGCTACACCTTC

clone size: NA
D gene: NA
V gene: TRBV6-1
J gene: TRBJ1-5
CDR3 protein: CASSGGSNQPQHF
CDR3 DNA: TGTGCCAGCAGTGGAGGGAGCAATCAGCCCCAGCATTTT

clone size: NA
D gene: NA
V gene: TRBV7-2
J gene: TRBJ2-5
CDR3 protein: CASSPPTRKETQYF
CDR3 DNA: TGTGCCAGCAGCCCCCCCACGCGTAAAGAGACCCAGTACTTC

clone size: NA
D gene: NA
V gene: TRBV5-1
J gene: TRBJ2-7
CDR3 protein: CASSLGRGSEQYF
CDR3 DNA: TGCGCCAGTTCCCTTGGACGAGGGTCCGAGCAGTACTTC

clone size: NA
D gene: NA
V gene: TRBV28
J gene: TRBJ1-1
CDR3 protein: CASSSPSFGTRTFF
CDR3 DNA: TGTGCCAGCAGTTCCCCGTCGTTCGGGACACGAACTTTCTTT

clone size: NA
D gene: NA
V gene: TRBV9
J gene: TRBJ2-1
CDR3 protein: CASSPQGKGNEQFF
CDR3 DNA: TGTGCCAGCAGCCCACAGGGAAAGGGCAATGAGCAGTTCTTC

clone size: NA
D gene: NA
V gene: TRBV9
J gene: TRBJ1-4
CDR3 protein: CASSQTGETEKLFF
CDR3 DNA: TGTGCCAGCAGCCAGACAGGCGAAACTGAAAAACTGTTTTTT

clone size: NA
D gene: TRBD2
V gene: TRBV30
J gene: TRBJ2-3
CDR3 protein: CAWSGLAGRADTQYF
CDR3 DNA: TGTGCCTGGAGTGGACTAGCGGGTCGCGCAGATACGCAGTATTTT

clone size: NA
D gene: TRBD2
V gene: TRBV18
J gene: TRBJ2-3
CDR3 protein: CASSSSIHSGGPTDTQYF
CDR3 DNA: TGTGCCAGCTCATCTTCTATACATAGCGGGGGCCCCACAGATACGCAGTATTTT

clone size: many
D gene: NA
V gene: TRBV14
J gene: TRBJ1-6
CDR3 protein: CASSQGRMNSPLHF
CDR3 DNA: TGTGCCAGCAGCCAGGGGCGGATGAATTCACCCCTCCACTTT

clone size: NA
D gene: NA
V gene: TRBV11-1
J gene: TRBJ2-3
CDR3 protein: CASSLVGGTYTDTQYF
CDR3 DNA: TGTGCCAGCAGCTTAGTTGGGGGGACTTACACAGATACGCAGTATTTT